The present T cell receptor (beta chain) was sequenced within a study of neurological immune-mediated disorders. The CDR3 contains 15 residues. Per germline, CDR1 SGDLS and CDR2 YYNGEE. The V segment lost 3 bases and the J segment 10 bases; nucleotides outside the gene matches: 8. This clonotype was seen a few times. TCRdb reprocessed the 5' RACE reads with MiXCR, giving one entry per CDR3 protein. The table lists about 20,000 distinct CDR3 sequences, more than 9% of them singletons. The receptor's source is a woman aged 60-70 years with HTLV-1-associated myelopathy (HAM/TSP). The sequenced material came from PBMCs. The chain carries TRBV9 and TRBJ1-6; 9 nucleotides agree with TRBD1. CDR3 in DNA: TGTGCCAGCAGCGCATCCGGGACAGGGAGATCACCCCTCCACTTT. Translation gives CASSASGTGRSPLHF.